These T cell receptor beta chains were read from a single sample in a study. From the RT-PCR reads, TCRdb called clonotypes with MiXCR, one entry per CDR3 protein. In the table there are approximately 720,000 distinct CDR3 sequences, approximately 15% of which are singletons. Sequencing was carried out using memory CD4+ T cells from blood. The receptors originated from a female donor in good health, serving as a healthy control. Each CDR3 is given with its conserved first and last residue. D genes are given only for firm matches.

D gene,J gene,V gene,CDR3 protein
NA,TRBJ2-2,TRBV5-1,CASSSGLQNTGELFF
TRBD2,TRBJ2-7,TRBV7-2,CASSLVSGGVFYEQYF
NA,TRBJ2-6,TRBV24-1,CATSDNQQFTGANVLTF
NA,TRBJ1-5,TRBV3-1,CASSPAGGGGGTQHF
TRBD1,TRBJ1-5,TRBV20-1,CSARRQGTFQPQHF
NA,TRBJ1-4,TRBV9,CASSVGGAHGEKLFF
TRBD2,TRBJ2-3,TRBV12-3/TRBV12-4,CASSSTGLAGYTDTQYF
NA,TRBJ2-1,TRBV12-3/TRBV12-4,CASSSSQRNRNEQFF
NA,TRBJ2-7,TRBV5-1,CASSLQVDQDEQYF
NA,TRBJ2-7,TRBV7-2,CASSLASGDYEQYF
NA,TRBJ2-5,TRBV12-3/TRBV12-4,CASRAGRLETQYF
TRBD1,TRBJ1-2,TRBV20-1,CSARNSGTGVIYGYTF
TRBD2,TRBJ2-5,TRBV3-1,CASSPNSGGWQETQYF
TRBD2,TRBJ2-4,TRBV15,CATSRAGGRGNIQYF
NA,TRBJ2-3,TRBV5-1,CASSLVQADTQYF
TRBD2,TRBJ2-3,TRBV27,CASSSLLRGGVEDTQYF
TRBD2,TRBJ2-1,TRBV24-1,CATSDITSGSFNEQFF
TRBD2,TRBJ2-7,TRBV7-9,CASSPGLVYEQYF
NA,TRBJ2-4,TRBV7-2,CASSLAGERGAKNIQYF
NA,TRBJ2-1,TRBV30,CAQMGTASSKQFF
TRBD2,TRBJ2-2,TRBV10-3,CAISERLAGTTGELFF
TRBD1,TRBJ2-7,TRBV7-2,CASSPGTGGGEQYF
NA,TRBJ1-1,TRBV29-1,CSVEDPSNTEAFF
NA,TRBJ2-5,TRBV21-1,CASSKCLNQFGKGQETQYF
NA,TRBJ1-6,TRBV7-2,CASSLAIGSYSPLHF
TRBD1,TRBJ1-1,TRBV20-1,CSAMTGGGGAFF
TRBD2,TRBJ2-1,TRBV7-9,CASSLEREASYNEQFF
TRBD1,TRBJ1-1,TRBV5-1,CASSLEAGQGETFF
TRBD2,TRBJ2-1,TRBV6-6,CASIRTSVLGNEQFF
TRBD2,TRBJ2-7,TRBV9,CASSAGTSGSYEQYF
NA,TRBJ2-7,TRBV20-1,CSAEGSYEQYF
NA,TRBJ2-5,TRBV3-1,CASDGAAEGEETQYF
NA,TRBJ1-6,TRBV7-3,CASSLIPRNSPLHF
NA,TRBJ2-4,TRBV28,CASVDALAKNIQYF
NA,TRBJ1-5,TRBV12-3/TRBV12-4,CASSAQGLGEPQHF
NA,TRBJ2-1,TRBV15,CATSNLATYNEQFF
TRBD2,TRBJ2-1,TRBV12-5,CASGLVRGSLAGVKTHSYNEQFF
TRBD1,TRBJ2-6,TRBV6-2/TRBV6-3,CASSYLPRRGGYSSRANVLTF
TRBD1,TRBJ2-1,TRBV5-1,CASGDGTGKYEQFF
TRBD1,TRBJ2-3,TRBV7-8,CASSLSFRGSQSDTQYF
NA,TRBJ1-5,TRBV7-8,CASSSFDQPQHF
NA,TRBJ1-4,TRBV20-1,CSARWGWGEKLFF
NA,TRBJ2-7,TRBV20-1,CSARDDPEQYF
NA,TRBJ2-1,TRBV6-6,CASSYSQFNSYNEQFF
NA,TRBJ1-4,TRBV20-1,CSASDPRSTNEKLFF
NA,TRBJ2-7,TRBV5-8,CASSLGAQRGYEQYF
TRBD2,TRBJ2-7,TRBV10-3,CAISGDSGRNPVEQYF
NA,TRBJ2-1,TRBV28,CASSEGDNEQFF
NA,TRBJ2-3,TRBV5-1,CASSLGVTGTIPDTQYF